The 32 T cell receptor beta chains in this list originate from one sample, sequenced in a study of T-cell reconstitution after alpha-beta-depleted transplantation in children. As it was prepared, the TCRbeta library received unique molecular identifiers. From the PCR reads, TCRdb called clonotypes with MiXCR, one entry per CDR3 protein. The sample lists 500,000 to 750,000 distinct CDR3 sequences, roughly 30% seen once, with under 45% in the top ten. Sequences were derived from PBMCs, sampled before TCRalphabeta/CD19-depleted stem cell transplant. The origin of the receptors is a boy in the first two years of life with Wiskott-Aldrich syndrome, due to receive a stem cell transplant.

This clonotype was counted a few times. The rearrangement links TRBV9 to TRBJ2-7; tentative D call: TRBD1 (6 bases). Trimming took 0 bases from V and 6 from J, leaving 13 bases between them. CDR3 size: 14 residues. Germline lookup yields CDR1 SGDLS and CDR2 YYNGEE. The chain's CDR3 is CASSVGPRGAEQYF. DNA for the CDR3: TGTGCCAGCAGCGTAGGCCCCAGGGGAGCCGAGCAGTACTTC.

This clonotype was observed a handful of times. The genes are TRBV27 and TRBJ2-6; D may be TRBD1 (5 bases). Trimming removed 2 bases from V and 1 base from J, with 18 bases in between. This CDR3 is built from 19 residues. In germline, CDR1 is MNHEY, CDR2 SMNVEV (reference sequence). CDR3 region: CASSLTPAGLSSGANVLTF. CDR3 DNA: TGTGCCAGCAGTTTAACCCCCGCAGGGTTGTCATCTGGGGCCAACGTCCTGACTTTC.

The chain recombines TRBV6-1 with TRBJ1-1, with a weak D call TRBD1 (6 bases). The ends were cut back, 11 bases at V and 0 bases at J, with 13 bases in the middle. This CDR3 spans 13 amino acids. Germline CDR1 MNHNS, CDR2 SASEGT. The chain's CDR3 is CAAGQGMNTEAFF. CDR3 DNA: TGTGCCGCAGGCCAGGGGATGAACACTGAAGCTTTCTTT.

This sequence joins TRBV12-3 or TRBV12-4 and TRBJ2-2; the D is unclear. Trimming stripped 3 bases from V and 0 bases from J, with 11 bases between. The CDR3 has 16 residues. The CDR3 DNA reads TGTGCCAGCAGTTTCCTCCCAGGCCCGAACACCGGGGAGCTGTTTTTT. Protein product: CASSFLPGPNTGELFF.

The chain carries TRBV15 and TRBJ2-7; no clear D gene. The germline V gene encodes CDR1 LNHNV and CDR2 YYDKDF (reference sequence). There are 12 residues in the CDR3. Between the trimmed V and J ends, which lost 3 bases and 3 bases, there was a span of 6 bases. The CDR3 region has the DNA TGTGCCACCAGCAGTCCGCTCTACGAGCAGTACTTC. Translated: CATSSPLYEQYF.

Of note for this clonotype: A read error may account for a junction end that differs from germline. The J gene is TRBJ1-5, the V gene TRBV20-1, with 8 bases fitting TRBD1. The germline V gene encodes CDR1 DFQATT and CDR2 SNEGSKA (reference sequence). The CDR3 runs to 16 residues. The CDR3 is CSAGTQGALSNRPQHF. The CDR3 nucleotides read TGCAGTGCTGGGACCCAGGGGGCGTTAAGCAATCGGCCCCAGCATTTT.

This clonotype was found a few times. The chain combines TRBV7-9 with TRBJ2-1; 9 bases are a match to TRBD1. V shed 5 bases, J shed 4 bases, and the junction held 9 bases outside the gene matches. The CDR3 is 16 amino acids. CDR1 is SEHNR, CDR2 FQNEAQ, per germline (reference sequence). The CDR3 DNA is TGTGCCAGCAGCCCAGGCAACAGGGGGCAATACAATGAGCAGTTCTTC. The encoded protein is CASSPGNRGQYNEQFF.

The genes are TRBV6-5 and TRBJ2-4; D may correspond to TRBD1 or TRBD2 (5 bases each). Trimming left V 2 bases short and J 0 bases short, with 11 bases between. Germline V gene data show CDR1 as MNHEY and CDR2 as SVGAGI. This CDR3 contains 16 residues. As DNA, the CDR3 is TGTGCCAGCAGTTACCGGGGCCCATTAGCCAAAAACATTCAGTACTTC. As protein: CASSYRGPLAKNIQYF.

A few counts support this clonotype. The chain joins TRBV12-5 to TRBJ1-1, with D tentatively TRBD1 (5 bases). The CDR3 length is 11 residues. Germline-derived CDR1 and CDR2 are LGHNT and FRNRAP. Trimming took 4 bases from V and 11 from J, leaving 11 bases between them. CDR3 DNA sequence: TGTGCTAGTGGTTCCCGAGGGGATGCTTTCTTT. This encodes CASGSRGDAFF.

The CDR3 nucleotides are TGCGCCAGCAGCTCCCTAGCGGGAGTCGGTTACGAGCAGTACTTC. It is translated as CASSSLAGVGYEQYF. The rearrangement links TRBV5-1 to TRBJ2-7, with 10 bases matching TRBD2. The CDR3 covers 15 residues. The V and J ends lost 3 bases and 4 bases, in that order; junction bases with no gene match: 7. CDR1 and CDR2 from the germline V gene are SGHRS and YFSETQ.

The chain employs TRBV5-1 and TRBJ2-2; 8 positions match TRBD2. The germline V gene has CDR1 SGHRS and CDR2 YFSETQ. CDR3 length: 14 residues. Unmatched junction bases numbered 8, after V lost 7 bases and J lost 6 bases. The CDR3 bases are TGCGCCAGCGGAGCGGGAGCGCTTCCCGGGGAGCTGTTTTTT. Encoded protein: CASGAGALPGELFF.

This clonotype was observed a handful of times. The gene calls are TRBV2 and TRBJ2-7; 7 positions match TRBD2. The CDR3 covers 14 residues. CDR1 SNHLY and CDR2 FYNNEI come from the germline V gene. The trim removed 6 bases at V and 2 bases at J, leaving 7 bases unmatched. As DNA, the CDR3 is TGTGCCAGCAGCAAACTCGCGGGGGCCTACGAGCAGTACTTC. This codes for CASSKLAGAYEQYF.

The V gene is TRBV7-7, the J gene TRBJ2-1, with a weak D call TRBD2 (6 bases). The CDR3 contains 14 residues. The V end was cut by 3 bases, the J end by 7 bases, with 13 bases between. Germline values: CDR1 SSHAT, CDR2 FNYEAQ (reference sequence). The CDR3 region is CASSLGSGANEQFF. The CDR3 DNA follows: TGTGCCAGCAGCTTGGGTAGCGGAGCTAATGAGCAGTTCTTC.

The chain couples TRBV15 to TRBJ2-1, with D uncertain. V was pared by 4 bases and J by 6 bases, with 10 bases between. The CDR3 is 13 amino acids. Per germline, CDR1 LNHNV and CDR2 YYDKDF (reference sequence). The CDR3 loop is CATSKERSNEQFF. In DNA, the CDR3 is TGTGCCACCAGCAAGGAGAGGTCCAATGAGCAGTTCTTC. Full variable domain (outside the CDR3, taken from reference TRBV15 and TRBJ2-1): DAMVIQNPRYQVTQFGKPVTLSCSQTLNHNVMYWYQQKSSQAPKLLFHYYDKDFNNEADTPDNFQSRRPNTSFCFLDIRSPGLGDTAMYLCATSKERSNEQFFGPGTRLTVL.

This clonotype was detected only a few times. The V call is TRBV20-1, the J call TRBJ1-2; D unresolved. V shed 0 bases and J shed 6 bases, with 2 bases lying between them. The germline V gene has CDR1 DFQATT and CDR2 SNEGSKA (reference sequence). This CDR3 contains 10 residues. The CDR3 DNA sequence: TGCAGTGCTAGAGAAGATGGCTACACCTTC. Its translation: CSAREDGYTF.

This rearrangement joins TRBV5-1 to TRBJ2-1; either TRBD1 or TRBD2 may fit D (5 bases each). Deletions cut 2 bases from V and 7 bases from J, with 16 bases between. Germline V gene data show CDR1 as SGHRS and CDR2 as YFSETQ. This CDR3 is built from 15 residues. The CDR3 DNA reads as TGCGCCAGCAGCTTTGGGGGTACAGTCCGGAATGAGCAGTTCTTC. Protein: CASSFGGTVRNEQFF. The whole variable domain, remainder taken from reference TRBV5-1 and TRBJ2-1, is KAGVTQTPRYLIKTRGQQVTLSCSPISGHRSVSWYQQTPGQGLQFLFEYFSETQRNKGNFPGRFSGRQFSNSRSEMNVSTLELGDSALYLCASSFGGTVRNEQFFGPGTRLTVL.

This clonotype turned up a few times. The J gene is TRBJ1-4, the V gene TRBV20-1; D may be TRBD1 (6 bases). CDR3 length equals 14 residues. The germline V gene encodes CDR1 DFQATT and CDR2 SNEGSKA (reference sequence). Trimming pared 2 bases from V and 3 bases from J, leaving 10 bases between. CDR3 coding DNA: TGCAGTGCTAGAAAAGCAGGGGCTAATGAAAAACTGTTTTTT. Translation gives CSARKAGANEKLFF.

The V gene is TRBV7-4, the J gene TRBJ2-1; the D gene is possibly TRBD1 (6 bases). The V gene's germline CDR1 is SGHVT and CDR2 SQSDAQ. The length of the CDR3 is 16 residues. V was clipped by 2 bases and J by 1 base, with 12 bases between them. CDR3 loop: CASSLPGTISYNEQFF. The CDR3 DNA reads TGTGCCAGCAGCTTACCGGGGACAATTTCCTACAATGAGCAGTTCTTC.

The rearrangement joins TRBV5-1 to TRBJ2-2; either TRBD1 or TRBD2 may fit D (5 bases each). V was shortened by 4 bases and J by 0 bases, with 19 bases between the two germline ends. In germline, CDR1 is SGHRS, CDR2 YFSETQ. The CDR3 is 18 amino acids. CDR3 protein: CASSRVPVGPPNTGELFF. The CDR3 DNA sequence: TGCGCCAGCAGCCGAGTTCCCGTGGGACCGCCGAACACCGGGGAGCTGTTTTTT. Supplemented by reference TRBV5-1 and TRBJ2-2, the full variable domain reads KAGVTQTPRYLIKTRGQQVTLSCSPISGHRSVSWYQQTPGQGLQFLFEYFSETQRNKGNFPGRFSGRQFSNSRSEMNVSTLELGDSALYLCASSRVPVGPPNTGELFFGEGSRLTVL.

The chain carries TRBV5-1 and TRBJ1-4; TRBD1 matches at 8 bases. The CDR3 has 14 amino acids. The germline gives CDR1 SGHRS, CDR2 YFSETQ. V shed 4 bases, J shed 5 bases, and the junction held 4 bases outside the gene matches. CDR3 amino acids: CASSRTGRNEKLFF. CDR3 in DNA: TGCGCCAGCAGCCGGACAGGGCGGAATGAAAAACTGTTTTTT.

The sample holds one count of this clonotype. CDR3 residues: CASSLSLRDWFYEQYF. As DNA, the CDR3 is TGTGCCAGCAGTTTATCTCTCCGGGACTGGTTCTACGAGCAGTACTTC. The J gene is TRBJ2-7, the V gene TRBV27; D perhaps matches TRBD2 (6 bases). The CDR3 spans 16 residues. V dropped 0 bases and J dropped 3 bases, with 15 bases sitting between them. Germline V gene data show CDR1 as MNHEY and CDR2 as SMNVEV (reference sequence).

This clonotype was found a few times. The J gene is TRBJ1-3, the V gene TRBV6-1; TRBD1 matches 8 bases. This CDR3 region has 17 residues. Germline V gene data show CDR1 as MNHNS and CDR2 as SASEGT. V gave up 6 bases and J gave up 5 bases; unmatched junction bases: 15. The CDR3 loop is CASRTLSQGAMRNTIYF. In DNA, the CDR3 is TGTGCCAGCAGGACCCTTTCCCAGGGGGCTATGAGAAACACCATATATTTT.

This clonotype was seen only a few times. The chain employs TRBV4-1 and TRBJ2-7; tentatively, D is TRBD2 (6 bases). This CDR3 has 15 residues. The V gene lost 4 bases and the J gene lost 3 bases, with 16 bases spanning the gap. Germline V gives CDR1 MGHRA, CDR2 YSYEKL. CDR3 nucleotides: TGCGCCAGCAGCCCTGGTGGAGGGAGGATCTACGAGCAGTACTTC. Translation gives CASSPGGGRIYEQYF.

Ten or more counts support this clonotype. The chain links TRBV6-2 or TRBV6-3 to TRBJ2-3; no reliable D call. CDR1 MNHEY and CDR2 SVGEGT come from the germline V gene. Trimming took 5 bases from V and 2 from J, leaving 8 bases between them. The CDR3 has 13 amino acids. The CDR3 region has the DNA TGTGCCAGCAGTCCCGACCCCACAGATACGCAGTATTTT. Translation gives CASSPDPTDTQYF.

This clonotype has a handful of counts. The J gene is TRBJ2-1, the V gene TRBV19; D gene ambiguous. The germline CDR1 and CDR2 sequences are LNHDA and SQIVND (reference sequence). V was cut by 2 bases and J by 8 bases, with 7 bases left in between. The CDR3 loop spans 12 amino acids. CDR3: CASSISADEQFF. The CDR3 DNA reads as TGTGCCAGTAGTATATCCGCTGATGAGCAGTTCTTC.

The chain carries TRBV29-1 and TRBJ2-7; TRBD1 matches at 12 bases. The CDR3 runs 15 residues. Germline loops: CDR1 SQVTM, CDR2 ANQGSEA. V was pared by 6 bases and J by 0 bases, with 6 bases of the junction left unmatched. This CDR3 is CSVVGTGGYSYEQYF. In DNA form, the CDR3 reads TGCAGCGTGGTTGGGACAGGGGGCTACTCCTACGAGCAGTACTTC.

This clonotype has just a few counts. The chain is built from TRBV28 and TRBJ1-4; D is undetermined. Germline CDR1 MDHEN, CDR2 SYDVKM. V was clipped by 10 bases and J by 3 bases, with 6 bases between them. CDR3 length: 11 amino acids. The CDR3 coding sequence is TGTGCCACTAGGGCTAATGAAAAACTGTTTTTT. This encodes CATRANEKLFF.

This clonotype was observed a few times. The CDR3 loop is CASSGGRALASYEQYF. For the CDR3, the DNA is TGTGCCAGCAGTGGTGGCCGGGCCCTGGCGTCCTACGAGCAGTACTTC. V is TRBV12-3 or TRBV12-4 and J is TRBJ2-7, with no clear D. This CDR3 comprises 16 residues. Deletions cut 5 bases from V and 1 base from J, with 18 bases between.

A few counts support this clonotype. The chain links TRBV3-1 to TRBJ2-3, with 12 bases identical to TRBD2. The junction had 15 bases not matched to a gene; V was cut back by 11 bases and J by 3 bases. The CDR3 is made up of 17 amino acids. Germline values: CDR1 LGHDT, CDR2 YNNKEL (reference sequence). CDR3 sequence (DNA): TGTGCCTCCAGCCAAGTCGGACTAGCGGGAAGGACAGATACGCAGTATTTT. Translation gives CASSQVGLAGRTDTQYF.

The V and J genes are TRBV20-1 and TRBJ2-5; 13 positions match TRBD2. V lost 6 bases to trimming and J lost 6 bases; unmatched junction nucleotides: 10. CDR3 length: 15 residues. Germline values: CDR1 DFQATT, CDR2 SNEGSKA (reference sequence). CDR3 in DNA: TGCAGTGCGCAGCCGGGGACTAGCGGGATGAAGACCCAGTACTTC. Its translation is CSAQPGTSGMKTQYF.

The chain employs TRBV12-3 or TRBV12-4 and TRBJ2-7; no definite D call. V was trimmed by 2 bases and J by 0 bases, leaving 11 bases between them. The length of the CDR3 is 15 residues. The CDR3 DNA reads TGTGCCAGCAGTTTACTGGGCCCGAGCTCCTACGAGCAGTACTTC. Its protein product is CASSLLGPSSYEQYF.

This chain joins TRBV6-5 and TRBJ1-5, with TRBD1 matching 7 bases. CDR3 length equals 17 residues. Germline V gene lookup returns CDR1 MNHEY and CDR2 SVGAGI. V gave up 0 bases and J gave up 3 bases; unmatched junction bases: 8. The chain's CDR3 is CASSYSRQGTTNQPQHF. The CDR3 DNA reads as TGTGCCAGCAGTTACTCCAGACAGGGCACTACCAATCAGCCCCAGCATTTT.